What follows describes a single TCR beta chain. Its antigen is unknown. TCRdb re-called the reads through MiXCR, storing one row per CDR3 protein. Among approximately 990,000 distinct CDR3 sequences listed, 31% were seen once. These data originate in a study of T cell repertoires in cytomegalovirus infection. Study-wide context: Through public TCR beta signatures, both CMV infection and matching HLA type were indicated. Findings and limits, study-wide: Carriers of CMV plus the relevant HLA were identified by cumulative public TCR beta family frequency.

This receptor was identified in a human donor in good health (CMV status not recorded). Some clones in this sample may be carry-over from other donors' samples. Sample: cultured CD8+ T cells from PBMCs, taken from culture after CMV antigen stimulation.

The CDR3 sequence: CASSWGQGANEQFF. CDR3 in DNA: TGTGCCAGCAGCTGGGGACAGGGGGCCAATGAGCAGTTCTTC. The chain employs TRBV5-6 and TRBJ2-1, with 12 bases fitting TRBD1. This CDR3 region has 14 residues. CDR1 and CDR2 (germline): SGHDT, YYEEEE. J lost 6 bases, V lost 3 bases, and 1 base had no gene match.